This TCR beta chain was sequenced during a study of glioma-infiltrating T cells after dendritic cell vaccination (dated by TCRdb to between 2015 and 2016). For the study in its entirety: Of the 15 or so glioblastoma patients in the cohort, all drawn from Phase I and II dendritic cell vaccination trials, 9 were newly diagnosed and 6 had recurrent disease. Between about 2002 and 2013, the patients were given dendritic cell vaccination pulsed with autologous tumor lysate. To make the vaccine, monocyte-derived dendritic cells were cultured for under 9 days with IL-4 and GM-CSF and then pulsed overnight with autologous tumor lysate. Three intradermal dendritic cell vaccine injections were administered to patients at biweekly intervals in the arm below the axilla. Tumor-infiltrating lymphocyte content was quantified and tumor and blood repertoires were compared in dendritic cell-vaccinated glioblastoma patients by deep sequencing of TCR beta CDR3 regions. Survival after dendritic cell vaccination was correlated with TCR sequencing metrics, such as TIL content and the overlap between tumor and blood repertoires. Overall study results and their limits: After dendritic cell vaccination, a higher estimated pretreatment TIL content predicted longer time to progression and overall survival. The cohort was small and heterogeneous, with few patients having full blood and tumor sets and even fewer initial-recurrent tumor pairs. No direct relationship between TCR clonality and survival was found, suggesting a diverse polyclonal response may matter. The three-group TCR overlap response model was described as speculative and requiring prospective validation.

What the time point label conveys for this sample: after dendritic cell vaccination, including at tumor progression/relapse. To be selected, patients needed enough residual fresh-frozen tumor tissue and more than two years of available survival data. Molecular status otherwise varied across the glioblastoma patients, but none of them carried an isocitrate dehydrogenase mutation. PBMC were collected before vaccination, two weeks after the third vaccination, and at tumor progression if progression occurred. The Qiagen DNeasy Blood extraction Kit was used for extraction of genomic DNA. As concerns this clone: The antigen it binds to is not known. The sample holds no much larger clone one base away, and base qualities are not on file.

TCRB CDR3 regions were amplified from around 2.1 ug genomic DNA, or all available DNA if less, using the immunoSEQ assay. Multiplex PCR used 60 forward primers for TCR V beta segments and 13 reverse primers for J beta segments. To estimate the number of reads per starting template, synthetic control templates were added to each sample at limiting dilution. Sequencing produced 87 bp reads on the Illumina HiSeq System. Under the source paper's analysis protocol: To remove PCR and sequencing errors, closely related sequences were merged with a nearest neighbor algorithm. TCR overlap was measured as the percentage of unique tumor TCR beta sequences that were also present in the peripheral blood of the same patient. TCRdb retrieved this table from immuneACCESS and kept in-frame rearrangements only. Not all clones are present; in checked studies, unresolved V genes account for under half, and no reason is known for the remainder. V, J and clone size are taken as reported in that table, and D and trimming were inferred from the DNA itself. This sample lists approximately 92,000 clones; 65% to 85% were detected once. The top ten clonotypes cover approximately 5.4% of the sample.

V has 7 bases trimmed and J has 7 bases trimmed; junction bases matching no gene number 11. The CDR3 sequence holds 16 residues, the cysteine and phenylalanine included. The only DNA kept is the CDR3, 48 bases in frame from the first base. CDR1 and CDR2 are read off the germline V gene (reference sequence) as LNHDA and SQIVND. Source: blood, taken after dendritic cell vaccination. This receptor was taken from a human donor with glioblastoma. The chain uses TRBV19 and TRBJ1-6; the junction holds 9 bases that match TRBD1. The CDR3 corresponds to CASTPQGDRVNSPLHF. The DNA sequence is as follows: TGTGCCAGTACCCCCCAAGGGGACAGGGTGAATTCACCCCTCCACTTT.